One sample yielded the 24 T cell receptor beta chains listed below, sequenced in a study of blood T cell repertoires in COVID-19. TCRdb keeps only in-frame clones here, not all; method: immunoSEQ multiplex PCR. The table records more than 350,000 clones, around nine tenths of them present only once. Sequenced input: PBMCs or T cells enriched from blood (not recorded which). These receptors originate from a woman between 45 and 65 years old who had recovered from COVID-19.

This clone has just a few counts. The chain is built from TRBV3-1 (or the pseudogene TRBV3-2) and TRBJ2-3; 8 bases fit TRBD2. CDR3 length: 15 amino acids. The V gene end was trimmed by 4 bases and the J gene end by 2 bases; junction bases not matched to a gene: 5. In germline, CDR1 is LGHDT, CDR2 YNNKEL (reference sequence). The CDR3 loop is CASSLKRGNTDTQYF. The CDR3, as DNA: TGTGCCAGCAGCCTAAAGCGGGGGAACACAGATACGCAGTATTTT.

This chain joins TRBV6-5 and TRBJ2-7, with 9 nucleotides matching TRBD2. Trimming took 6 bases from V and 0 from J; bases not matched to a gene: 6. Germline V gene sequence: CDR1 MNHEY, CDR2 SVGAGI. This CDR3 has 15 residues. Written as DNA, the CDR3 is TGTGCCAGCAGGGCCGGGACTAGCCACTCCTACGAGCAGTACTTC. Translation: CASRAGTSHSYEQYF.

The V call is TRBV2, the J call TRBJ2-6; D may be TRBD1 (6 bases). The germline V gene encodes CDR1 SNHLY and CDR2 FYNNEI. The CDR3 is made up of 15 amino acids. V lost 4 bases and J 2 bases, leaving 9 bases between the germline ends. The CDR3 DNA is TGTGCCAGCAGTGTGGGGACAACTGGGGCCAACGTCCTGACTTTC. Translated: CASSVGTTGANVLTF.

The chain carries TRBV27 and TRBJ2-2; tentative D call: TRBD2 (6 bases). The CDR3 is 14 amino acids. V was trimmed by 5 bases and J by 8 bases, leaving 15 bases between them. Germline-derived CDR1 and CDR2 are MNHEY and SMNVEV (reference sequence). CDR3 in amino acids: CASSTGTDWGELFF. The DNA for the CDR3 is TGTGCCAGCAGTACGGGGACTGATTGGGGGGAGCTGTTTTTT.

V is TRBV19 and J is TRBJ1-5; D unresolved. The V end was cut by 3 bases, the J end by 4 bases, with 7 bases between. The length of the CDR3 is 13 residues. CDR1 and CDR2 (germline): LNHDA, SQIVND (reference sequence). Here the CDR3 reads CASSMVQNQPQHF. In DNA, the CDR3 is TGTGCCAGTAGTATGGTACAGAATCAGCCCCAGCATTTT. Full variable domain (missing parts from reference TRBV19 and TRBJ1-5): DGGITQSPKYLFRKEGQNVTLSCEQNLNHDAMYWYRQDPGQGLRLIYYSQIVNDFQKGDIAEGYSVSREKKESFPLTVTSAQKNPTAFYLCASSMVQNQPQHFGDGTRLSIL.

The chain joins TRBV28 to TRBJ1-4; D gene uncertain. CDR3 size: 18 residues. V was shortened by 4 bases and J by 0 bases, with 18 bases between the two germline ends. From germline, CDR1 is MDHEN and CDR2 SYDVKM. The CDR3 bases are TGTGCCAGCAGTTCTGGACTGGCCCCCTCTGCAACTAATGAAAAACTGTTTTTT. Translation gives CASSSGLAPSATNEKLFF.

The chain's CDR3 is CASSLGLAGTPGDTQYF. CDR3 DNA sequence: TGTGCCAGCAGCCTCGGACTAGCGGGGACTCCCGGGGATACGCAGTATTTT. The V gene is TRBV5-5, the J gene TRBJ2-3, with 12 positions matching TRBD2. This CDR3 spans 17 amino acids. J lost 6 bases, V lost 4 bases, and 12 bases had no gene match. CDR1 and CDR2 from the germline V gene are SGHKS and YYEKEE (reference sequence).

V usage is TRBV7-9 and J usage is TRBJ2-5; TRBD1 matches 8 bases. Germline-derived CDR1 and CDR2 are SEHNR and FQNEAQ (reference sequence). Trimming at V came to 4 bases and at J to 5 bases, leaving 12 bases not matched to a gene. The CDR3 length is 16 residues. CDR3 region: CASSWGTGGSGETQYF. The CDR3 coding sequence is TGTGCCAGCAGCTGGGGTACAGGGGGATCGGGGGAGACCCAGTACTTC.

This sequence joins TRBV11-2 and TRBJ1-1, with D unresolved. This CDR3 has 16 residues. Germline CDR1 is SGHAT and CDR2 is FQNNGV. Deletions cut 1 base from V and 3 bases from J, with 15 bases between. The CDR3: CASSLGGGLVDTEAFF. The CDR3 DNA follows: TGTGCCAGCAGCTTAGGCGGCGGTCTGGTTGACACTGAAGCTTTCTTT. Full variable domain (missing parts from reference TRBV11-2 and TRBJ1-1): EAGVAQSPRYKIIEKRQSVAFWCNPISGHATLYWYQQILGQGPKLLIQFQNNGVVDDSQLPKDRFSAERLKGVDSTLKIQPAKLEDSAVYLCASSLGGGLVDTEAFFGQGTRLTVV.

J is TRBJ1-1 and V is TRBV2; TRBD1 matches at 8 bases. Germline assignment: CDR1 SNHLY and CDR2 FYNNEI. The CDR3 has 12 residues. The J segment lost 4 bases and the V segment lost 8 bases, leaving 3 bases of the junction unmatched. CDR3 loop: CASGQGSTEAFF. CDR3 bases: TGTGCCAGCGGACAGGGCTCCACTGAAGCTTTCTTT.

The CDR3 DNA reads as TGTGCCAGCAGCTCAGGACAGTTAAGTAATCAGCCCCAGCATTTT. The encoded protein is CASSSGQLSNQPQHF. The rearrangement links TRBV28 to TRBJ1-5; D perhaps matches TRBD1 (6 bases). CDR3 length equals 15 residues. Trimming shortened V by 6 bases and J by 4 bases, and 16 bases separated the two germline ends. Germline values: CDR1 MDHEN, CDR2 SYDVKM.

This sequence joins TRBV19 and TRBJ1-1; the match to TRBD1 covers 11 bases. Germline CDR1 and CDR2: LNHDA and SQIVND (reference sequence). Trimming cost V 5 bases and J 5 bases; bases outside gene matches: 4. The CDR3 runs 14 residues. The DNA of the CDR3 is TGTGCCAGTAGTCACGGGACAGGGGGAACTGAAGCTTTCTTT. The encoded protein is CASSHGTGGTEAFF.

The rearrangement uses TRBV6-5 and TRBJ1-1; a possible D gene is TRBD1 (5 bases). The CDR3 is 14 amino acids. Trimming took 8 bases from V and 4 from J, leaving 17 bases between them. CDR1 and CDR2 (germline): MNHEY, SVGAGI. This chain's CDR3 is CASAGGMGGTEAFF. The CDR3 bases are TGTGCCAGCGCTGGGGGGATGGGGGGCACTGAAGCTTTCTTT.

In this sample, this clone turned up a few times. V gene TRBV6-5 combines with J gene TRBJ1-1, with 9 positions matching TRBD1. CDR1 is MNHEY, CDR2 SVGAGI, per germline. This CDR3 region has 13 residues. The ends lost 7 bases at V and 10 bases at J; junction bases unmatched: 10. The CDR3 loop reads CASTKPGQGIAFF. CDR3 DNA: TGTGCCAGCACCAAACCGGGACAGGGAATAGCTTTCTTT.

The genes are TRBV19 and TRBJ1-2; D unclear. The CDR3 is 16 residues long. The germline V gene has CDR1 LNHDA and CDR2 SQIVND (reference sequence). The V gene lost 3 bases and the J gene lost 9 bases, with 23 bases spanning the gap. The CDR3 reads CASSIGFGERLASYTF. CDR3 in DNA: TGTGCCAGTAGTATCGGTTTCGGGGAACGCCTGGCGAGCTACACCTTC. The variable domain in full, with the rest retrieved from reference TRBV19 and TRBJ1-2, is DGGITQSPKYLFRKEGQNVTLSCEQNLNHDAMYWYRQDPGQGLRLIYYSQIVNDFQKGDIAEGYSVSREKKESFPLTVTSAQKNPTAFYLCASSIGFGERLASYTFGSGTRLTVV.

Turning to this clone: Other nucleotide sequences from this sample produce the same CDR3. The chain links TRBV9 to TRBJ1-6, with TRBD1 matching over 9 bases. This CDR3 is 14 amino acids long. Unmatched junction bases numbered 1, after V lost 0 bases and J lost 9 bases. Germline assignment: CDR1 SGDLS and CDR2 YYNGEE. CDR3 coding DNA: TGTGCCAGCAGCGTAGGACAGGGGGGTTCACCCCTCCACTTT. Encoded protein: CASSVGQGGSPLHF.

The chain is built from TRBV5-7 and TRBJ1-5, with TRBD1 matching 10 bases. TRBV5-7 is designated an ORF whose function remains uncertain. The V gene end was trimmed by 0 bases and the J gene end by 7 bases; junction bases not matched to a gene: 7. CDR3 length: 16 amino acids. The CDR3 reads CASSLVLGQGMQPQHF. The DNA for the CDR3 is TGTGCCAGCAGCTTGGTTCTGGGACAGGGGATGCAGCCCCAGCATTTT.

The rearrangement links TRBV27 to TRBJ2-1, with D tentatively TRBD1 (5 bases). The germline gives CDR1 MNHEY, CDR2 SMNVEV (reference sequence). The V and J ends lost 1 base and 5 bases respectively, with 6 bases between them. The CDR3 consists of 13 residues. DNA for the CDR3: TGTGCCAGCAGTTTATTAGGGGACAATGAGCAGTTCTTC. As protein: CASSLLGDNEQFF.

This sequence joins TRBV6-1 and TRBJ1-1, with a tentative D call TRBD1 (5 bases). The CDR3 runs to 14 residues. Per germline, CDR1 MNHNS and CDR2 SASEGT. V was shortened by 2 bases and J by 1 base, with 8 bases between the two germline ends. This CDR3 is CASSEMTANTEAFF. CDR3 coding DNA: TGTGCCAGCAGTGAAATGACAGCGAACACTGAAGCTTTCTTT.

This clone was counted a few times. The gene calls are TRBV5-1 and TRBJ2-2; the match to TRBD2 covers 11 bases. J was trimmed by 4 bases and V by 6 bases; bases with no gene match: 14. The CDR3 contains 18 residues. CDR1 and CDR2 from the germline V gene are SGHRS and YFSETQ. CDR3 residues: CASNKGTSGGDVTGELFF. CDR3 DNA sequence: TGCGCCAGCAACAAGGGTACTAGCGGGGGAGACGTCACCGGGGAGCTGTTTTTT.

The chain joins TRBV11-2 to TRBJ1-1; D call uncertain. Per the germline V gene, CDR1 is SGHAT and CDR2 is FQNNGV. The CDR3 totals 13 residues. Trimming shortened V by 3 bases and J by 7 bases, and 12 bases separated the two germline ends. The CDR3 sequence is CASSLAADLEAFF. The DNA for the CDR3 is TGTGCCAGCAGCTTGGCGGCAGACCTTGAAGCTTTCTTT.

The gene calls are TRBV7-9 and TRBJ2-7; 8 bases fit TRBD1. This CDR3 contains 15 residues. CDR1 and CDR2 from the germline V gene are SEHNR and FQNEAQ (reference sequence). V shed 1 base and J 5 bases; nucleotides not matched to a gene: 7. The CDR3 spells CASSLGWTGSDEQYF. In DNA form, the CDR3 reads TGTGCCAGCAGCTTAGGGTGGACAGGGTCGGACGAGCAGTACTTC. The complete variable domain, with remaining parts taken from reference TRBV7-9 and TRBJ2-7, reads DTGVSQNPRHKITKRGQNVTFRCDPISEHNRLYWYRQTLGQGPEFLTYFQNEAQLEKSRLLSDRFSAERPKGSFSTLEIQRTEQGDSAMYLCASSLGWTGSDEQYFGPGTRLTVT.

V is TRBV28 and J is TRBJ1-2, with 7 bases fitting TRBD1. V was pared by 5 bases and J by 8 bases, with 8 bases of the junction left unmatched. There are 13 residues in the CDR3. The germline gives CDR1 MDHEN, CDR2 SYDVKM. The CDR3 DNA reads TGTGCCAGCAGTCTAGACAGGGTTCACGGCTACACCTTC. Translation: CASSLDRVHGYTF.

V and J are TRBV28 and TRBJ2-7; the match to TRBD1 covers 11 bases. Per the germline V gene, CDR1 is MDHEN and CDR2 is SYDVKM. J lost 1 base, V lost 2 bases, and 4 bases had no gene match. The CDR3 spans 16 residues. The CDR3 DNA reads as TGTGCCAGCAGTTTAACCGGGACAGGGGGATCCTACGAGCAGTACTTC. Translating it yields CASSLTGTGGSYEQYF.